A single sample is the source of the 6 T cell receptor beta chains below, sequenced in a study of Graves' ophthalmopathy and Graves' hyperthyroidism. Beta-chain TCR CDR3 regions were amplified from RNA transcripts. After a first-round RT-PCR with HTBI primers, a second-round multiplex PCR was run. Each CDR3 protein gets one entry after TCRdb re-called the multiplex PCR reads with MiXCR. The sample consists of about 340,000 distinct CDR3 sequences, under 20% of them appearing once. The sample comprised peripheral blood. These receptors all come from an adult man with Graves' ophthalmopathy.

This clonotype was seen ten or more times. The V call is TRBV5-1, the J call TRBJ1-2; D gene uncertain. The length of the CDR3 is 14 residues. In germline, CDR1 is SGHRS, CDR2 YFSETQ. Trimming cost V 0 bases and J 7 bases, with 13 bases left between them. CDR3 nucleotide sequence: TGCGCCAGCAGCTTGGATGTCCCGGAGGGTGGCTACACCTTC. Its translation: CASSLDVPEGGYTF.

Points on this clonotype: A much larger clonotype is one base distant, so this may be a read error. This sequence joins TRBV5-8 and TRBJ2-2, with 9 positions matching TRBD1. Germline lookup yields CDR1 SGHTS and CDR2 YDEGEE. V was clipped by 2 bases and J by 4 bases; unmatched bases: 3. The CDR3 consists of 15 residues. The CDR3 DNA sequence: TGTGCCAGCAGCTTCCGGGACAGGGTCACCGGGGAGCTGTTTTTT. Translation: CASSFRDRVTGELFF.

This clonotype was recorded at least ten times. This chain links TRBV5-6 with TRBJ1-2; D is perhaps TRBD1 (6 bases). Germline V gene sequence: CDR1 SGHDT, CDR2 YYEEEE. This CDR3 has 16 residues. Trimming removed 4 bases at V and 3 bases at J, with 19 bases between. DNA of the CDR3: TGTGCCAGCAGCCCCCAAGGGGGGAGCCGGGACTATGGCTACACCTTC. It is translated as CASSPQGGSRDYGYTF. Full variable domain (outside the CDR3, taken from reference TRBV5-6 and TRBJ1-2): DAGVTQSPTHLIKTRGQQVTLRCSPKSGHDTVSWYQQALGQGPQFIFQYYEEEERQRGNFPDRFSGHQFPNYSSELNVNALLLGDSALYLCASSPQGGSRDYGYTFGSGTRLTVV.

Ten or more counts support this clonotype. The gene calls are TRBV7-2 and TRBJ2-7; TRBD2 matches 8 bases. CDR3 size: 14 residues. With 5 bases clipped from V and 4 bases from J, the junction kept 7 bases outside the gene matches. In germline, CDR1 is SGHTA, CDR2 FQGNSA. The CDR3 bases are TGTGCCAGCAGCGTAACCGGGACTAGATACGAGCAGTACTTC. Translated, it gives CASSVTGTRYEQYF.

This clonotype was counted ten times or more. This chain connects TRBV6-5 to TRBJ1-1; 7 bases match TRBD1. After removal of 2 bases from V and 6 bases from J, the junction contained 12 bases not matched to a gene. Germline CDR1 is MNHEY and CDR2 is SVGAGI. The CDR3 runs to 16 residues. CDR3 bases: TGTGCCAGCAGTTACGATTTGCCACAGGGGATGGCTGAAGCTTTCTTT. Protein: CASSYDLPQGMAEAFF.

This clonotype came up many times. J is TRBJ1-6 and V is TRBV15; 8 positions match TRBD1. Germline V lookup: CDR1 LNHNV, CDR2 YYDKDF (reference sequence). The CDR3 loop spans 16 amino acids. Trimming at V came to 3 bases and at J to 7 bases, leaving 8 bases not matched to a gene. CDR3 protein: CATSSLDREGNSPLHF. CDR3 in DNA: TGTGCCACCAGCAGTTTGGACAGGGAAGGAAATTCACCCCTCCACTTT.